Each of the 25 T cell receptor beta chains below was sequenced from the same sample in a study of cytomegalovirus exposure and HLA in healthy donors. PCR was performed using 60 Vbeta and 13 Jbeta primers. TCRdb keeps only in-frame clones here, not all; method: immunoSEQ multiplex PCR. This table has fewer than 200,000 clones, roughly 81% appearing once. What was sequenced was PBMCs. Receptors originate from a woman in her forties or fifties in good health and CMV-seronegative.

V and J are TRBV6-5 and TRBJ1-2; a weak D match, TRBD1 (6 bases). Trimming removed 8 bases from V and 7 bases from J, with 20 bases in between. The CDR3 extends over 14 amino acids. The germline gives CDR1 MNHEY, CDR2 SVGAGI. The CDR3, as DNA: TGTGCCAGCGTGATTGGAACAGGGTTTGTTGGCTACACCTTC. Encoded protein: CASVIGTGFVGYTF.

The V call is TRBV12-5, the J call TRBJ1-6; D unresolved. Germline V lookup: CDR1 LGHNT, CDR2 FRNRAP. Trimming left V 1 base short and J 6 bases short, with 13 bases between. The CDR3 has 16 amino acids. CDR3 coding DNA: TGTGCTAGTGGTTTGGCGAGGGCCCTAGGTAATTCACCCCTCCACTTT. Its protein product is CASGLARALGNSPLHF.

This sequence joins TRBV13 and TRBJ1-6; the D gene is possibly TRBD1 (6 bases). Germline values: CDR1 PRHDT, CDR2 FYEKMQ (reference sequence). CDR3 length: 14 amino acids. V was pared by 3 bases and J by 7 bases, with 10 bases between. The CDR3 DNA reads as TGTGCCAGCAGCTTCCAGGGGAGAAATTCACCCCTCCACTTT. It yields the protein CASSFQGRNSPLHF.

The chain joins TRBV5-1 to TRBJ2-7; D possibly corresponds to TRBD1 (6 bases). CDR1 SGHRS and CDR2 YFSETQ come from the germline V gene. This CDR3 contains 15 residues. The V and J ends lost 0 bases and 7 bases respectively, with 17 bases between them. For the CDR3, the DNA is TGCGCCAGCAGCTTGGGACCGCCCCCAAGGGGGGAGCAGTACTTC. It translates to CASSLGPPPRGEQYF.

The chain couples TRBV14 to TRBJ1-1; the match to TRBD1 covers 9 bases. CDR3 length: 16 amino acids. Germline assignment: CDR1 SGHDN and CDR2 FVKESK. Germline trimming cut 0 bases from V and 6 bases from J; bases unmatched to any gene: 8. The CDR3 here is CASSQDGTGILSEAFF. The DNA of the CDR3 is TGTGCCAGCAGCCAAGATGGGACAGGGATTCTGTCTGAAGCTTTCTTT.

The chain combines TRBV10-3 with TRBJ1-4; D unclear. Trimming took off 3 bases at V and 6 bases at J, with 8 bases between the two ends. CDR1 and CDR2 from the germline V gene are ENHRY and SYGVKD. The length of the CDR3 is 13 residues. The CDR3 DNA reads as TGTGCCATCAGTGAAGTGCGGGATGAAAAACTGTTTTTT. It yields the protein CAISEVRDEKLFF.

This clone was seen just once. This chain connects TRBV7-8 to TRBJ1-2, with 7 bases that match TRBD1. The J segment lost 4 bases and the V segment lost 5 bases, leaving 7 bases of the junction unmatched. CDR1 and CDR2 (germline): SGHVS, FQNEAQ. The CDR3 length is 14 residues. CDR3 loop: CASSLSGTAYGYTF. The CDR3 coding sequence is TGTGCCAGCAGCCTCTCAGGGACAGCCTATGGCTACACCTTC. Together with reference TRBV7-8 and TRBJ1-2, the CDR3 gives the full variable domain: GAGVSQSPRYKVAKRGQDVALRCDPISGHVSLFWYQQALGQGPEFLTYFQNEAQLDKSGLPSDRFFAERPEGSVSTLKIQRTQQEDSAVYLCASSLSGTAYGYTFGSGTRLTVV.

This clone was detected only a few times. The chain has TRBV5-4 and TRBJ1-6; 7 nucleotides line up with TRBD1. CDR3 length: 14 residues. Germline V gene data show CDR1 as SGHNT and CDR2 as YYREEE (reference sequence). The V and J ends lost 3 bases and 9 bases, in that order; junction bases with no gene match: 6. The DNA of the CDR3 is TGTGCCAGCAGCTACGGACAGGCGGGTTCACCCCTCCACTTT. Translation gives CASSYGQAGSPLHF. Full variable domain (rest looked up from reference TRBV5-4 and TRBJ1-6): ETGVTQSPTHLIKTRGQQVTLRCSSQSGHNTVSWYQQALGQGPQFIFQYYREEENGRGNFPPRFSGLQFPNYSSELNVNALELDDSALYLCASSYGQAGSPLHFGNGTRLTVT.

This rearrangement joins TRBV5-4 to TRBJ2-1, with TRBD1 matching over 11 bases. Germline assignment: CDR1 SGHNT and CDR2 YYREEE (reference sequence). The CDR3 loop spans 14 amino acids. Trimming cost V 3 bases and J 6 bases; bases outside gene matches: 2. The CDR3 DNA sequence: TGTGCCAGCAGCTCCGGGACAGGGGGCAATGAGCAGTTCTTC. Protein sequence: CASSSGTGGNEQFF. Combining the CDR3 with reference TRBV5-4 and TRBJ2-1 gives the whole variable domain ETGVTQSPTHLIKTRGQQVTLRCSSQSGHNTVSWYQQALGQGPQFIFQYYREEENGRGNFPPRFSGLQFPNYSSELNVNALELDDSALYLCASSSGTGGNEQFFGPGTRLTVL.

J is TRBJ2-2 and V is TRBV11-2; D may be TRBD2 (5 bases). Trimming shortened V by 7 bases and J by 3 bases, and 12 bases separated the two germline ends. The V gene's germline CDR1 is SGHAT and CDR2 FQNNGV. The CDR3 sequence is 14 residues long. The CDR3 sequence is CASTRASDTGELFF. The CDR3, as DNA: TGTGCCAGCACGAGGGCCTCGGACACCGGGGAGCTGTTTTTT.

This chain uses TRBV29-1 with TRBJ1-4; 7 nucleotides agree with TRBD1. Germline V CDR1 and CDR2: SQVTM, ANQGSEA. V lost 5 bases and J lost 9; bases outside the gene matches: 15. The CDR3 contains 15 residues. CDR3 DNA sequence: TGCAGCGTTCCGAACACAGGGGACGGGGGAAAAAAACTGTTTTTT. Amino acid sequence: CSVPNTGDGGKKLFF.

CDR3: CASSSRGTYNSPLHF. The CDR3 nucleotides are TGTGCCAGCAGTTCCCGGGGTACTTATAATTCACCCCTCCACTTT. The chain links TRBV27 to TRBJ1-6; D unresolved. Germline V gives CDR1 MNHEY, CDR2 SMNVEV (reference sequence). V lost 4 bases and J lost 4, with 11 bases in between. CDR3 size: 15 residues.

The V and J genes are TRBV7-6 and TRBJ1-2; 7 bases align to TRBD1. V lost 5 bases to trimming and J lost 7 bases; unmatched junction nucleotides: 7. Germline V lookup: CDR1 SGHVS, CDR2 FNYEAQ. The CDR3 has 13 amino acids. CDR3 protein: CASSDRTGLGYTF. DNA of the CDR3: TGTGCCAGCAGCGACCGGACAGGTCTTGGCTACACCTTC.

The chain recombines TRBV19 with TRBJ2-1; D might be TRBD2 (6 bases). This CDR3 region has 14 residues. V lost 5 bases and J 4 bases, leaving 12 bases between the germline ends. Germline V CDR1 and CDR2: LNHDA, SQIVND (reference sequence). For the CDR3, the DNA is TGTGCCAGTAGTTCCGACGGGAGTTACAATGAGCAGTTCTTC. It codes for CASSSDGSYNEQFF.

V gene TRBV19 combines with J gene TRBJ1-5; D gene unclear. Germline-derived CDR1 and CDR2 are LNHDA and SQIVND (reference sequence). The V end was cut by 3 bases, the J end by 8 bases, with 8 bases between. The CDR3 has 12 amino acids. CDR3 DNA: TGTGCCAGTAGTATTTCCACAGAGCCCCAGCATTTT. It translates to CASSISTEPQHF.

Remarks on this clone: Relative to the germline gene, one junction end is altered; a read error may explain this. J is TRBJ1-1 and V is TRBV19, with TRBD1 matching 7 bases. The germline V gene has CDR1 LNHDA and CDR2 SQIVND (reference sequence). The CDR3 is made up of 15 amino acids. CDR3 in DNA: TGTGCCAGTAGTATAGGAGGAGGGGGCAACATTGAAGCTTTCTTT. It specifies CASSIGGGGNIEAFF.

This clone was observed a few times. The genes are TRBV4-1 and TRBJ2-7; D might be TRBD2 (5 bases). In germline, CDR1 is MGHRA, CDR2 YSYEKL. V lost 1 base, J lost 5 bases, and 12 bases lay in between. The CDR3 runs 14 residues. The CDR3: CASSQVPSLNEQYF. CDR3 DNA: TGCGCCAGCAGCCAAGTGCCTAGCCTGAACGAGCAGTACTTC.

The chain recombines TRBV27 with TRBJ2-7; no firm D call. V gave up 4 bases and J gave up 2 bases, with 9 bases separating them. The CDR3 contains 13 residues. The germline gives CDR1 MNHEY, CDR2 SMNVEV (reference sequence). CDR3: CASSSRNTYEQYF. As DNA, the CDR3 is TGTGCCAGCAGTTCGAGGAATACCTACGAGCAGTACTTC.

The chain links TRBV10-3 to TRBJ1-1, with 7 bases aligning to TRBD1. After removal of 4 bases from V and 0 bases from J, the junction contained 8 bases not matched to a gene. Germline V gives CDR1 ENHRY, CDR2 SYGVKD. The CDR3 extends over 16 amino acids. The CDR3 DNA reads TGTGCCATCAGTGTGGGGGGACAGCTTATGAACACTGAAGCTTTCTTT. It specifies CAISVGGQLMNTEAFF.

This sequence joins TRBV7-2 and TRBJ2-7; 11 bases match TRBD2. J lost 1 base, V lost 2 bases, and 4 bases had no gene match. CDR1 and CDR2 from the germline V gene are SGHTA and FQGNSA. The CDR3 loop spans 16 amino acids. The chain's CDR3 is CASSLRTSGLSYEQYF. The DNA of the CDR3 is TGTGCCAGCAGCTTACGGACTAGCGGGTTATCCTACGAGCAGTACTTC. Combining the CDR3 with reference TRBV7-2 and TRBJ2-7 gives the whole variable domain GAGVSQSPSNKVTEKGKDVELRCDPISGHTALYWYRQSLGQGLEFLIYFQGNSAPDKSGLPSDRFSAERTGGSVSTLTIQRTQQEDSAVYLCASSLRTSGLSYEQYFGPGTRLTVT.

The gene calls are TRBV13 and TRBJ2-7, with D possibly being TRBD2 (6 bases). V lost 7 bases and J lost 1, with 14 bases in between. This CDR3 comprises 14 residues. Germline V gene sequence: CDR1 PRHDT, CDR2 FYEKMQ (reference sequence). The CDR3 DNA sequence: TGTGCCAGCACCTTCGGGACTGAGTCCTACGAGCAGTACTTC. Protein: CASTFGTESYEQYF.

CDR3 loop: CASSSMGSGFEQYF. The DNA of the CDR3 is TGCGCCAGCAGCTCGATGGGTAGCGGGTTCGAGCAGTACTTC. V usage is TRBV5-1 and J usage is TRBJ2-5; 7 positions agree with TRBD2. The better agreement between TRBJ2-7 and the DNA end casts doubt on the J call. Germline lookup yields CDR1 SGHRS and CDR2 YFSETQ. This CDR3 is built from 14 residues.

The CDR3: CASRIQNTGELFF. CDR3 in DNA: TGTGCCAGCAGGATACAAAACACCGGGGAGCTGTTTTTT. The V gene is TRBV2, the J gene TRBJ2-2; unclear D gene. V lost 6 bases, J lost 2 bases, and 7 bases lay in between. The CDR3 is made up of 13 amino acids. Germline CDR1 and CDR2: SNHLY and FYNNEI.

This clone was seen only a few times. V is TRBV7-2 and J is TRBJ2-4; TRBD1 agrees at 8 bases. This CDR3 is built from 17 residues. With 4 bases clipped from V and 7 bases from J, the junction kept 15 bases outside the gene matches. Germline V gene data show CDR1 as SGHTA and CDR2 as FQGNSA. The CDR3 spells CASSSERTGRVRNIQYF. The CDR3 nucleotides read TGTGCCAGCAGCTCGGAGCGGACAGGGCGGGTGAGGAACATTCAGTACTTC.

This sequence joins TRBV5-4 and TRBJ2-2; D gene ambiguous. V was trimmed by 0 bases and J by 3 bases, leaving 9 bases between them. The CDR3 is made up of 15 amino acids. Germline V gene data show CDR1 as SGHNT and CDR2 as YYREEE (reference sequence). CDR3 DNA: TGTGCCAGCAGCTTGGGAACTGTGTACACCGGGGAGCTGTTTTTT. Protein product: CASSLGTVYTGELFF.